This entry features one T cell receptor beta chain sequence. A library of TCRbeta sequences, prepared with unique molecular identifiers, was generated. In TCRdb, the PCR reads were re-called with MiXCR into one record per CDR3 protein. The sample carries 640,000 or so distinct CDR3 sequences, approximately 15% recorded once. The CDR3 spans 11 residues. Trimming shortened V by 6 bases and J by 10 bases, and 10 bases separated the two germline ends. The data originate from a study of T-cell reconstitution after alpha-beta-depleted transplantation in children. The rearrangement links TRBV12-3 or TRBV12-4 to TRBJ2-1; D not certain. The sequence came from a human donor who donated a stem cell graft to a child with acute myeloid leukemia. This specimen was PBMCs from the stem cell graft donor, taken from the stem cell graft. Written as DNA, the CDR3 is TGTGCCAGCAGGCTTGGGTGGGAGCAGTTCTTC. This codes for CASRLGWEQFF.